These T cell receptor beta chains were read from a single sample in a study of OX40 agonist ivuxolimab in advanced cancers. TCRdb keeps only in-frame clones here, not all; method: immunoSEQ multiplex PCR. The sample shows about 96,000 clones, around 80% of them seen only once. Specimen: CD4+ or CD8+ T cells sorted from blood, collected in a trial of the OX40 agonist ivuxolimab. The receptors here all came from an adult with an advanced solid tumor such as melanoma, head and neck, liver or kidney cancer. CDR3s include the opening cysteine and the closing phenylalanine or tryptophan.

v_call,j_call,cdr3_aa
TRBV5-6,TRBJ2-7,CASSLVDRGLDEQYF
TRBV29-1,TRBJ1-2,CSVEDQGVYGYTF
TRBV27,TRBJ1-4,CASSWGLGAEKLFF
TRBV28,TRBJ2-7,CASRMTSGRAYEQYF
TRBV27,TRBJ2-5,CASSPLDRGAETQYF
TRBV6-6,TRBJ2-6,CASLGGGANVLTF
TRBV4-2,TRBJ2-6,CASSQDDRSGANVLTF
TRBV5-8,TRBJ2-7,CASIQWGEGEQYF
TRBV7-2,TRBJ2-4,CASSLATSSGRVIQYF
TRBV7-6,TRBJ2-2,CASSSPGTSGGELFF
TRBV4-2,TRBJ1-3,CASSQDDRASSGNTIYF
TRBV6-6,TRBJ2-2,CASRRDTIISGELFF
TRBV7-2,TRBJ1-5,CASSLGGTRQPQHF
TRBV14,TRBJ2-1,CASSHLAGHEQFF
TRBV5-6,TRBJ2-1,CASNLASQNEQFF
TRBV19,TRBJ1-1,CASSSGQYTEAFF
TRBV28,TRBJ2-7,CASKGRYEQYF
TRBV18,TRBJ2-5,CASSGQETQYF
TRBV2,TRBJ1-1,CASWDSSGGAFF
TRBV5-1,TRBJ2-7,CASSEGYSYEQYF
TRBV9,TRBJ2-1,CASSLAQLAGGGNEQFF
TRBV5-8,TRBJ2-1,CASSPRAGGPWNEQFF
TRBV12-5,TRBJ2-1,CASGHPQSQFF
TRBV6-5,TRBJ2-7,CASSVFSQPSYEQHF
TRBV7-2,TRBJ2-7,CASSLGEGPYEQYF
TRBV6-6,TRBJ2-7,CASSSTGPFEQYF
TRBV27,TRBJ1-5,CASSRGTGGGGNQPQHF
TRBV14,TRBJ2-7,CASSLLGTRRWEQYF
TRBV7-8,TRBJ1-1,CASSLQATDPNTEAFF
TRBV6-5,TRBJ1-1,CASSYRTGNEAFF
TRBV12-5,TRBJ2-3,CASGMALAGTDTQYF
TRBV10-3,TRBJ1-1,CAISDSRQLNTEAFF
TRBV10-3,TRBJ1-5,CAITPAPGDQPQHF
TRBV7-8,TRBJ2-1,CASSSREGRGGLAGVNEQFF
TRBV5-8,TRBJ2-2,CASSLLAGYANTGELFF
TRBV2,TRBJ2-7,CASTPPLGEQYF
TRBV6-1,TRBJ1-2,CASAGQGYGYTF
TRBV19,TRBJ1-1,CASSPGTAPEAFF
TRBV19,TRBJ1-1,CATHGHLNTEAFF
TRBV13,TRBJ1-2,CASSLSPAGYTF
TRBV5-6,TRBJ2-7,CASSLGGNPYEQYF
TRBV2,TRBJ2-3,CASSGAGGGTDTQYF
TRBV27,TRBJ1-2,CASSFYGQGAHDYGYTF
TRBV2,TRBJ2-3,CASTLLRDTQYF
TRBV2,TRBJ2-7,CASSEPREQYF
TRBV27,TRBJ2-1,CASSPAAGTRHSEQFF
TRBV6-1,TRBJ1-5,CASSDWDQPQHF